Listed here is a single T cell receptor (beta chain). The ends were cut back, 4 bases at V and 7 bases at J, with 8 bases in the middle. Germline loops: CDR1 SGHVS, CDR2 FNYEAQ. The CDR3 loop spans 13 amino acids. These data are taken from a study of shared clonotypes between healthy human individuals. Assay execution proceeded at the deep level. Method: immunoSEQ multiplex PCR; TCRdb's copy keeps in-frame clones and lacks some. The sample has roughly 700,000 clones, 74% seen once. This chain uses TRBV7-6 with TRBJ1-6, with D perhaps matching TRBD1 (6 bases). Sequencing used memory CD4+ T cells sorted from blood. Specified subset: CD45RA-negative fraction. This sequence originates from a woman aged 30 to 39 in good health. CDR3 amino acids: CASSSQGNSPLHF. The CDR3, as DNA: TGTGCCAGCAGCTCTCAGGGGAATTCACCCCTCCACTTT.